These 32 T cell receptor beta chains originate from one sample sequenced in a study of T cell repertoires in ileal Crohn's disease. Only in-frame clones appear in the TCRdb table, and some are missing; sequencing was by immunoSEQ multiplex PCR. The sample holds approximately 27,000 clones, about three quarters seen once. The sample consisted of ileal tissue. The receptors stem from an adult with Crohn's disease.

This clone turned up a few times. The rearrangement uses TRBV7-9 and TRBJ1-3; D unclear. V shed 6 bases and J shed 7 bases, with 19 bases lying between them. The CDR3 covers 15 residues. Germline lookup yields CDR1 SEHNR and CDR2 FQNEAQ (reference sequence). CDR3: CASRSFGAASNTIYF. As DNA, the CDR3 is TGTGCCAGCAGATCCTTCGGCGCAGCGTCGAACACCATATATTTT.

The chain joins TRBV18 to TRBJ1-2; 7 bases align to TRBD1. This CDR3 has 16 residues. Losses at the gene ends were 3 bases for V and 0 bases for J; bases not matched to a gene: 7. Germline values: CDR1 KGHSH, CDR2 LQKENI. The CDR3 reads CASSPSWGQTNYGYTF. The CDR3 region has the DNA TGTGCCAGCTCACCGAGTTGGGGACAGACTAACTATGGCTACACCTTC.

The rearrangement links TRBV4-3 to TRBJ1-2, with D tentatively TRBD1 (5 bases). The CDR3 is 13 residues long. Germline V gene data show CDR1 as LGHNA and CDR2 as YSLEER. Trimming took 2 bases from V and 4 from J, leaving 8 bases between them. The CDR3 is CASSQTDSYGYTF. The DNA of the CDR3 is TGCGCCAGCAGCCAAACCGACAGCTATGGCTACACCTTC.

The chain has TRBV7-8 and TRBJ1-6, with no clear D. The germline V and J ends were trimmed by 1 base and 3 bases, with 16 bases remaining between them. Looked up from germline, CDR1 is SGHVS and CDR2 is FQNEAQ. CDR3 length: 18 residues. As DNA, the CDR3 is TGTGCCAGCAGCTTAGATGTCCAGACTCATCTCTATAATTCACCCCTCCACTTT. As protein: CASSLDVQTHLYNSPLHF.

About this clone itself: No DNA is shown, since the ends of the CDR3 on it are uncertain; the CDR3 is the one TCRdb lists. The rearrangement uses TRBV9 and TRBJ2-1; the listed D gene, TRBD2, was not tested against the DNA. Including both end residues, the CDR3 is 13 amino acids long. Germline V gives CDR1 SGDLS, CDR2 YYNGEE. The chain's CDR3 is CASSVGGGTRRFF.

The CDR3 region is CASSLGLAGRTDTQYF. In DNA, the CDR3 is TGTGCCAGCAGCTTGGGGCTAGCGGGACGCACAGATACGCAGTATTTT. The chain links TRBV5-4 to TRBJ2-3, with 9 positions matching TRBD2. CDR3 length equals 16 residues. Germline values: CDR1 SGHNT, CDR2 YYREEE (reference sequence). Germline trimming cut 0 bases from V and 1 base from J; bases unmatched to any gene: 3.

This chain links TRBV9 with TRBJ2-2; a possible D gene is TRBD2 (6 bases). V lost 0 bases to trimming and J lost 3 bases, with 9 bases between them. The CDR3 extends over 15 amino acids. Germline V gene lookup returns CDR1 SGDLS and CDR2 YYNGEE. The CDR3 DNA reads as TGTGCCAGCAGCGTAGAAGGAGGGGACACCGGGGAGCTGTTTTTT. Residues: CASSVEGGDTGELFF.

The chain employs TRBV2 and TRBJ1-4, with D possibly matching TRBD1 (5 bases). Germline CDR1 and CDR2: SNHLY and FYNNEI. CDR3 length equals 14 residues. V was shortened by 6 bases and J by 8 bases, with 16 bases between the two germline ends. Here the CDR3 reads CASSLDSGGEKLFF. The CDR3 bases are TGTGCCAGCAGCCTAGACTCCGGGGGGGAAAAACTGTTTTTT.

This clone has a single count. J is TRBJ2-5 and V is TRBV5-4; weak D call: TRBD1 (6 bases). V was clipped by 4 bases and J by 2 bases, with 9 bases between them. CDR1 and CDR2 (germline): SGHNT, YYREEE (reference sequence). The CDR3 runs 13 residues. CDR3 residues: CASSERGQETQYF. CDR3 coding DNA: TGTGCCAGCAGCGAAAGGGGGCAAGAGACCCAGTACTTC. The whole variable domain, remainder taken from reference TRBV5-4 and TRBJ2-5, is ETGVTQSPTHLIKTRGQQVTLRCSSQSGHNTVSWYQQALGQGPQFIFQYYREEENGRGNFPPRFSGLQFPNYSSELNVNALELDDSALYLCASSERGQETQYFGPGTRLLVL.

This clone has only a few counts. This rearrangement joins TRBV9 to TRBJ1-3; a possible D gene is TRBD1 (5 bases). V was shortened by 4 bases and J by 2 bases, with 13 bases between the two germline ends. Germline CDR1 and CDR2: SGDLS and YYNGEE. This CDR3 spans 15 amino acids. Here the CDR3 DNA reads TGTGCCAGCAGCCCCCCCCAGGGCGCTGGAAACACCATATATTTT. Translation gives CASSPPQGAGNTIYF. The full variable domain, completed using reference TRBV9 and TRBJ1-3, is DSGVTQTPKHLITATGQRVTLRCSPRSGDLSVYWYQQSLDQGLQFLIQYYNGEERAKGNILERFSAQQFPDLHSELNLSSLELGDSALYFCASSPPQGAGNTIYFGEGSWLTVV.

The chain combines TRBV6-1 with TRBJ1-2, with D possibly TRBD1 on 5 matching bases. Trimming left V 0 bases short and J 7 bases short, with 12 bases between. The V gene's germline CDR1 is MNHNS and CDR2 SASEGT. The length of the CDR3 is 14 residues. CDR3 in amino acids: CASSEAGGTGGYTF. The DNA for the CDR3 is TGTGCCAGCAGTGAAGCCGGAGGGACGGGTGGCTACACCTTC.

The chain links TRBV7-2 to TRBJ2-7; possible D gene TRBD1, 5 bases. Germline CDR1 is SGHTA and CDR2 is FQGNSA. The ends were cut back, 2 bases at V and 2 bases at J, with 10 bases in the middle. The CDR3 has 14 amino acids. The CDR3 region has the DNA TGTGCCAGCAGCTTACAGGACACCGCCTACGAGCAGTACTTC. This codes for CASSLQDTAYEQYF. Drawing the rest from reference TRBV7-2 and TRBJ2-7, the complete variable domain is GAGVSQSPSNKVTEKGKDVELRCDPISGHTALYWYRQSLGQGLEFLIYFQGNSAPDKSGLPSDRFSAERTGGSVSTLTIQRTQQEDSAVYLCASSLQDTAYEQYFGPGTRLTVT.

The genes are TRBV4-2 and TRBJ1-4, with 7 bases identical to TRBD1. V lost 2 bases and J lost 8; bases outside the gene matches: 8. Per the germline V gene, CDR1 is LGHNA and CDR2 is YNFKEQ. There are 15 residues in the CDR3. CDR3 amino acids: CASSQTTGFSEKLFF. In DNA form, the CDR3 reads TGTGCCAGCAGCCAAACGACAGGGTTCAGCGAAAAACTGTTTTTT.

This sequence joins TRBV4-3 and TRBJ1-5, with D perhaps TRBD1 (5 bases). This CDR3 contains 15 residues. V was pared by 0 bases and J by 2 bases, with 8 bases between. CDR1 and CDR2 from the germline V gene are LGHNA and YSLEER. CDR3 region: CASSQDSQGNQPQHF. The CDR3 DNA follows: TGCGCCAGCAGCCAAGATTCACAGGGCAATCAGCCCCAGCATTTT.

With regard to this clone: The germline gene is not matched at one end of the junction; a read error may be the cause. The chain uses TRBV9 and TRBJ1-2, with D unresolved. The CDR3 totals 18 residues. The germline CDR1 and CDR2 sequences are SGDLS and YYNGEE. The CDR3 region is CAPIPLGYHLIPPYDYTF. Here the CDR3 DNA reads TGTGCCCCCATCCCCCTAGGTTACCACCTGATCCCACCATATGACTACACCTTC.

Here the CDR3 reads CASSEQGVPNTEAFF. The CDR3 DNA is TGTGCCAGCAGTGAGCAGGGGGTCCCGAACACTGAAGCTTTCTTT. The chain carries TRBV2 and TRBJ1-1, with 7 bases lining up with TRBD1. Per germline, CDR1 SNHLY and CDR2 FYNNEI. There are 15 residues in the CDR3. Trimming at V came to 3 bases and at J to 1 base, leaving 5 bases not matched to a gene.

V and J are TRBV30 and TRBJ2-7; 8 bases are a match to TRBD1. The V gene end was trimmed by 5 bases and the J gene end by 1 base; junction bases not matched to a gene: 16. Germline CDR1 is GTSNPN and CDR2 is SVGIG (reference sequence). The CDR3 has 17 residues. The CDR3 is CAWPHHLRQGRSYEQYF. The DNA of the CDR3 is TGTGCCTGGCCCCACCACCTTAGACAGGGGAGATCCTACGAGCAGTACTTC.

This chain joins TRBV25-1 and TRBJ1-4; 8 bases match TRBD1. Germline CDR1 MGHDK, CDR2 SYGVNS. After removal of 4 bases from V and 3 bases from J, the junction contained 7 bases not matched to a gene. The CDR3 length is 16 residues. CDR3 nucleotide sequence: TGTGCCAGCAGTGCGCGCTACAGGGGGGCTAATGAAAAACTGTTTTTT. It encodes CASSARYRGANEKLFF.

This sequence joins TRBV6-1 and TRBJ1-6; no reliable D call. Germline V gene lookup returns CDR1 MNHNS and CDR2 SASEGT. V was clipped by 2 bases and J by 0 bases, with 5 bases between them. The CDR3 runs to 15 residues. The CDR3 DNA sequence: TGTGCCAGCAGTGAAACAGCCTCCTATAATTCACCCCTCCACTTT. It translates to CASSETASYNSPLHF.

This clone has only one observation. The chain joins TRBV7-9 to TRBJ1-5, with D possibly matching TRBD1 (5 bases). The V end was cut by 5 bases, the J end by 0 bases, with 8 bases between. The CDR3 sequence is 14 residues long. Germline V lookup: CDR1 SEHNR, CDR2 FQNEAQ (reference sequence). The CDR3 sequence is CASSGGGSNQPQHF. The CDR3 DNA reads as TGTGCCAGCAGCGGGGGGGGTAGCAATCAGCCCCAGCATTTT.

The V gene is TRBV7-9, the J gene TRBJ2-4; a possible D gene is TRBD1 (5 bases). Per germline, CDR1 SEHNR and CDR2 FQNEAQ (reference sequence). The V end lost 8 bases, the J end lost 5 bases, and 16 bases lay between the germline ends. This CDR3 has 14 residues. CDR3 nucleotide sequence: TGTGCCAGCGCATTCTGGGGCGGAGAAAACATTCAGTACTTC. Translated: CASAFWGGENIQYF.

This clone has more than one count but fewer than ten. The V gene is TRBV7-9, the J gene TRBJ1-6; tentatively, D is TRBD1 (6 bases). This CDR3 spans 14 amino acids. Trimming pared 4 bases from V and 8 bases from J, leaving 12 bases between. CDR1 and CDR2 from the germline V gene are SEHNR and FQNEAQ (reference sequence). CDR3 coding DNA: TGTGCCAGCAGCTCAGGGGTGAGTGATTCACCCCTCCACTTT. Its translation: CASSSGVSDSPLHF.

This clone was seen a single time. This chain connects TRBV2 to TRBJ2-3; 12 bases line up with TRBD2. CDR1 is SNHLY and CDR2 is FYNNEI in the germline V gene. With 9 bases clipped from V and 1 base from J, the junction kept 11 bases outside the gene matches. The CDR3 covers 17 residues. The CDR3 coding sequence is TGTGCCAGTAGGAGGGGTCTAGCGGGGGGGCGCACAGATACGCAGTATTTT. This encodes CASRRGLAGGRTDTQYF. The variable domain in full, with the rest retrieved from reference TRBV2 and TRBJ2-3, is EPEVTQTPSHQVTQMGQEVILRCVPISNHLYFYWYRQILGQKVEFLVSFYNNEISEKSEIFDDQFSVERPDGSNFTLKIRSTKLEDSAMYFCASRRGLAGGRTDTQYFGPGTRLTVL.

This clone came up a few times. The chain couples TRBV4-2 to TRBJ1-1; TRBD1 agrees at 9 bases. The V segment lost 4 bases and the J segment 5 bases; nucleotides outside the gene matches: 5. Germline values: CDR1 LGHNA, CDR2 YNFKEQ. CDR3 length: 14 amino acids. In nucleotides, the CDR3 is TGTGCCAGCAGCCGCGACAGGGGGGTTACTGAAGCTTTCTTT. As protein: CASSRDRGVTEAFF.

This sequence joins TRBV19 and TRBJ1-2, with 9 bases that match TRBD1. Germline V lookup: CDR1 LNHDA, CDR2 SQIVND (reference sequence). V gave up 7 bases and J gave up 0 bases; unmatched junction bases: 6. There are 15 residues in the CDR3. Written as DNA, the CDR3 is TGTGCCAGTAAGCACGGACAGGGGACTAACTATGGCTACACCTTC. Protein: CASKHGQGTNYGYTF.

The chain has TRBV2 and TRBJ2-5; TRBD1 is a possible D gene (5 bases). The J call may be wrong; the DNA end is better matched by TRBJ2-7. Germline V gene lookup returns CDR1 SNHLY and CDR2 FYNNEI. The CDR3 is made up of 16 amino acids. This chain's CDR3 is CASSEALRTGSYEQYF. DNA of the CDR3: TGTGCCAGCAGTGAAGCGCTTCGTACAGGATCCTACGAGCAGTACTTC.

V is TRBV4-3 and J is TRBJ1-2; 9 nucleotides align to TRBD1. The length of the CDR3 is 13 residues. Germline trimming cut 2 bases from V and 6 bases from J; bases unmatched to any gene: 1. Germline V gene data show CDR1 as LGHNA and CDR2 as YSLEER. The CDR3 is CASSQRTGDGYTF. The CDR3 bases are TGCGCCAGCAGCCAAAGGACAGGGGATGGCTACACCTTC.

This rearrangement joins TRBV30 to TRBJ1-4; 7 bases agree with TRBD1. Germline values: CDR1 GTSNPN, CDR2 SVGIG (reference sequence). Trimming at V came to 7 bases and at J to 0 bases, leaving 8 bases not matched to a gene. The CDR3 extends over 15 amino acids. The CDR3 region is CASNRGLATNEKLFF. The DNA for the CDR3 is TGTGCCTCAAACAGGGGATTAGCAACTAATGAAAAACTGTTTTTT.

In this sample, this clone turned up once. The genes are TRBV11-3 and TRBJ2-1, with 8 bases identical to TRBD2. Germline loops: CDR1 SGHNT, CDR2 YENEEA. V dropped 4 bases and J dropped 7; count of bases not matched to a gene: 9. CDR3 length: 15 residues. CDR3 amino acids: CASSSSGGDRNEQFF. The DNA of the CDR3 is TGTGCCAGCAGCTCAAGCGGGGGAGACAGGAATGAGCAGTTCTTC.

The rearrangement uses TRBV19 and TRBJ2-2, with 10 bases fitting TRBD2. The CDR3 runs to 15 residues. V was pared by 6 bases and J by 4 bases, with 5 bases of the junction left unmatched. In germline, CDR1 is LNHDA, CDR2 SQIVND (reference sequence). CDR3 coding DNA: TGTGCCAGTAGCTCACTAGCGGGGATCACCGGGGAGCTGTTTTTT. Its translation: CASSSLAGITGELFF.

J is TRBJ1-5 and V is TRBV4-3; 8 bases map to TRBD1. The germline CDR1 and CDR2 sequences are LGHNA and YSLEER. Trimming took 0 bases from V and 6 from J; bases not matched to a gene: 7. The CDR3 is made up of 16 amino acids. The CDR3 loop is CASSQDYGQGSQPQHF. CDR3 in DNA: TGCGCCAGCAGCCAAGATTATGGACAGGGCAGTCAGCCCCAGCATTTT.

CDR3 in amino acids: CASSLSPRVNYGYTF. CDR3 nucleotide sequence: TGTGCCAGCAGCTTAAGTCCGCGAGTAAACTATGGCTACACCTTC. The chain is built from TRBV11-2 and TRBJ1-2, with unresolved D. Germline values: CDR1 SGHAT, CDR2 FQNNGV. Between the trimmed V and J ends, which lost 2 bases and 2 bases, there was a span of 12 bases. The CDR3 totals 15 residues.